This entry concerns a single TCR beta chain. Many counts were recorded for this clonotype. Which antigen it targets is not known. No base quality information exists; no much larger clone differs at one position. The germline V gene gives CDR1 as LGHNA and CDR2 as YNFKEQ. Unmatched junction bases come to 9, with V trimmed by 5 bases and J by 4 bases. The CDR3 starts with the cysteine, ends with the phenylalanine, and has 16 residues. Only the CDR3 portion is preserved as DNA: 48 bases, with reading frame beginning at the first base. The library was produced with 5' RACE. Reads for this sample came from an Illumina HiSeq 2500. A second roughly 6 to 12 cycle PCR used a sample-barcoded 5' primer and a J-beta primer mix. A unique molecular identifier was introduced onto each TCR beta cDNA molecule by a template-switch 5' adaptor carrying 12 random nucleotides. At least 3 million CDR3-containing paired-end reads were obtained from each sample. First-strand cDNA synthesis was performed from all RNA using the Mint cDNA synthesis kit, with priming by a TRBC-specific oligonucleotide. After uracil-DNA glycosylase treatment, a first 18-cycle PCR used universal primers M1SS and BC2_uni_R on all cDNA. Turning to the authors' computational methods: Normalization of each sample was performed by random selection of 1 million high-quality reads, each carrying a distinct molecular identifier. Instead of being binned into consensus sequences, reads that shared molecular identifiers were thrown out. MiTCR, run with a Q25 quality threshold and the strictest error-elimination algorithm, handled CDR3 identification, clonotype clustering and error correction. Lower-bound total TCR beta diversity was estimated with a nonparametric unseen species model using Euler transformation. TCRdb's own reprocessing of the public reads used fastp at Q25 and MiXCR and kept productive beta chains. Each record represents a unique CDR3 protein, reported with the most common genes and DNA among its rows. TCRdb, rather than the study authors, made the V and J calls. This sample holds over 500,000 distinct CDR3 sequences; over 40% were observed only once. Roughly 12% of the sample rests with the top ten.

Systemically healthy Caucasian individuals from Russia, some 36 in total and aged about 6 to 100 years, were included as donors. Ten milliliters of peripheral blood were drawn from each donor into EDTA-treated Vacutainer tubes. Ficoll-Paque density-gradient centrifugation was used to isolate PBMCs, with at least 6 million per sample. Trizol reagent was used to extract total RNA from the PBMCs, yielding at least 5.5 micrograms per sample. Naive CD45RAhigh/CD27high T cell percentages were measured by flow cytometry on a PBMC aliquot from every donor. The sample originates from a study of blood T cells in healthy people across ages (dated by TCRdb to the mid-2010s). For the wider study: In model experiments, template switching captured about one uniquely barcoded TCR beta cDNA molecule for every two T cells. To track age-related changes in TCR beta repertoire diversity, the study relied on deep sequencing normalized with unique cDNA molecular identifiers. Two additional independent replicas of 1 million unique cDNA reads from the same blood draw were analyzed for two donors (one aged 18 to 30 and one aged 80 or older). The donors were split into four age groups: young (average roughly 15 years), middle-aged (39), aged (around 67) and long-lived (approximately 80). To avoid experimental bias, donors of different ages were distributed randomly across sequencing lanes. Results the study describes overall, beyond this receptor: Because donor CMV infection status was unknown, age-related changes in expanded clonotypes were potentially confounded. Because profiling used bulk unsorted PBMCs, naive and antigen-experienced compartments could not be compared conclusively. Estimates of total diversity from one million sequenced T cells were regarded as lower bounds and underestimates. Observed TCR beta diversity correlated strongly with the percentage of naive T cells measured by flow cytometry. Compared with the aged group, the long-lived group had more naive CD4+ T cells, fewer expanded clones and increased TCR diversity, a pattern suggesting age selection. Observed TCR beta diversity per million T cells fell roughly linearly with age, and a significant reduction was already apparent by age around 40.

The sequence was obtained from a woman aged 80 or older in good health. This chain joins TRBV4-2 to TRBJ2-3, with 10 junctional bases fitting TRBD1. The sequenced sample was blood. This receptor has the CDR3 CASSVRDRGGSDTQYF. DNA sequence: TGTGCCAGCAGCGTCCGGGACAGGGGAGGTTCAGATACGCAGTATTTT.